Listed below are T cell receptor beta chains from one sample, sequenced in a study of cytomegalovirus exposure and HLA in healthy donors. Repertoires were generated with immunoSEQ multiplex PCR, while TCRdb's copy carries only in-frame clones and drops some. The sample holds some 170,000 clones; approximately 79% are singletons and the top ten take 4.3%. Material for sequencing was PBMCs. The source is a man aged 35 to 55 in good health and CMV-seronegative. The CDR3 runs from the conserved cysteine through the conserved F or W. Fields, in order: V gene, D gene, J gene, CDR3 length, clone size, CDR3 DNA, CDR3 protein. A D gene is named only where the DNA matches it firmly. Size values are once, few and many counts, or a class for expanded clones, and some rows have none.

TRBV27	TRBD1	TRBJ1-2	13	.	TGTGCCAGCAGGGAAGGGACAGGGTGGGGCTACACCTTC	CASREGTGWGYTF
TRBV28	.	TRBJ2-3	13	.	TGTGCCAGCAGCCAGGGTCAACCAGATACGCAGTATTTT	CASSQGQPDTQYF
TRBV5-4	.	TRBJ1-1	13	.	TGTGCCAGCAGTGAATCGGACAGCGAGGAAGCTTTCTTT	CASSESDSEEAFF
TRBV4-1	.	TRBJ2-7	15	.	TGCGCCAGCAGCCAAGGCGAGGCAGCGTCTTACGAGCAGTACTTC	CASSQGEAASYEQYF
TRBV10-3	.	TRBJ2-2	15	.	TGTGCCATCAGTGGGGTGGGGCCGGACACCGGGGAGCTGTTTTTT	CAISGVGPDTGELFF
TRBV27	TRBD1	TRBJ2-1	16	.	TGTGCCAGCAGACTTCGCCGGGACAGGGGGCGAGGTGAGCAGTTCTTC	CASRLRRDRGRGEQFF
TRBV5-1	.	TRBJ2-2	16	.	TGCGCCAGCAGCTTGGCCCCGGGACAGAACACCGGGGAGCTGTTTTTT	CASSLAPGQNTGELFF
TRBV5-1	TRBD1	TRBJ1-5	15	.	TGCGCCAGCAGCTTACAGGGGGCTGCCAATCAGCCCCAGCATTTT	CASSLQGAANQPQHF
TRBV7-2	TRBD1	TRBJ2-1	15	.	TGTGCCAGCAGCACCCGACAGGGGGCGGGGTTCGAGCAGTTCTTC	CASSTRQGAGFEQFF
TRBV4-2	TRBD1	TRBJ1-5	16	.	TGTGCCAGCAGCCAAGAATTGGAGACAGGGCCTCAGCCCCAGCATTTT	CASSQELETGPQPQHF
TRBV5-1	TRBD2	TRBJ2-3	17	once	TGCGCCAGCAGCTTTCGCGGGGGGGCTCCCACCGTTGATACGCAGTATTTT	CASSFRGGAPTVDTQYF
TRBV29-1	.	TRBJ2-7	13	.	TGCAGCGGGGCGGGACCCAACTCCTACGAGCAGTACTTC	CSGAGPNSYEQYF
TRBV27	.	TRBJ2-1	16	once	TGTGCCAGCACATCGTACGGGGAACCCGTAAACAATGAGCAGTTCTTC	CASTSYGEPVNNEQFF
TRBV28	TRBD1	TRBJ2-2	15	.	TGTGCCAGCAGTTTATCGGGACAGGGGACCGGGGAGCTGTTTTTT	CASSLSGQGTGELFF
TRBV7-9	TRBD1	TRBJ1-5	15	.	TGTGCCAGCAGCTCCTCCGGGACAGGGATTCAGCCCCAGCATTTT	CASSSSGTGIQPQHF
TRBV6-5	TRBD1	TRBJ2-7	14	.	TGTGCCAGCAGTCGCCAGGATCACAGGGGCGAGCAGTACTTC	CASSRQDHRGEQYF
TRBV5-1	TRBD1	TRBJ2-1	12	.	TGCGCCAGCAGCTTAACCGGGACAGGTCCCCTCTTC	CASSLTGTGPLF
TRBV7-2	.	TRBJ2-7	14	.	TGTGCCAGCAGCTTACGGCAGGGTTACTACGAGCAGTACTTC	CASSLRQGYYEQYF
TRBV27	TRBD1	TRBJ1-6	13	once	TGTGCCAGCAAATGGACAGGGCATTCACCCCTCCACTTT	CASKWTGHSPLHF
TRBV5-1	.	TRBJ2-1	13	.	TGCGCCAGCAGCTTAGGCCCCGGGGATGAGCAGTTCTTC	CASSLGPGDEQFF
TRBV9	TRBD2	TRBJ2-7	15	.	TGTGCCAGCAGCGTCTCGGGGGGAAGTGCCTACGAGCAGTACTTC	CASSVSGGSAYEQYF
TRBV4-1	.	TRBJ2-1	14	.	TGCGCCAGCAGGGGGAGGCTAGGGAGCAATGAGCAGTTCTTC	CASRGRLGSNEQFF
TRBV27	.	TRBJ2-3	15	.	TGTGCCAGCAGTTTCCGGCTAGAAAACACAGATACGCAGTATTTT	CASSFRLENTDTQYF
TRBV5-1	.	TRBJ1-4	16	.	TGCGCCAGCAGCCCCGGGAGCCGGCCAACTAATGAAAAACTGTTTTTT	CASSPGSRPTNEKLFF
TRBV6-4	.	TRBJ2-3	13	.	TGTGCCAGCAGTGAAACAGCCACAGATACGCAGTATTTT	CASSETATDTQYF
TRBV7-8	.	TRBJ1-2	12	.	TGTGCCAGCAGCTTAGTCGGGGTTGGCTACACCTTC	CASSLVGVGYTF
TRBV9	.	TRBJ2-7	14	.	TGTGCCAGCAGCGTAGTTCCGGGGGCCTACGAGCAGTACTTC	CASSVVPGAYEQYF
TRBV27	TRBD2	TRBJ2-1	14	.	TGTGCCAGCAGTGCGGGACTAGTTTTTTCTGAGCAGTTCTTC	CASSAGLVFSEQFF
TRBV11-2	TRBD1	TRBJ2-7	16	.	TGTGCCAGCAGCTGGATGGACAGGGATCCAGCCTACGAGCAGTACTTC	CASSWMDRDPAYEQYF
TRBV6-5	.	TRBJ1-4	15	.	TGTGCCAGCAGCCTATCCCCAGGGACTAATGAAAAACTGTTTTTT	CASSLSPGTNEKLFF
TRBV6-4	TRBD2	TRBJ2-3	16	few	TGTGCCAGCAGTGACTCAGGCGGGAGAGGCACAGATACGCAGTATTTT	CASSDSGGRGTDTQYF
TRBV18	.	TRBJ1-2	18	few	TGTGCCAGCTCACCATTGGTTGCGGAGGCCTCCCCTAACTATGGCTACACCTTC	CASSPLVAEASPNYGYTF
TRBV4-3	TRBD1	TRBJ2-5	18	.	TGCGCCAGCAGCGAGAGGCCCGGGACAGGGGGCGCGGGAGAGACCCAGTACTTC	CASSERPGTGGAGETQYF
TRBV19	TRBD1	TRBJ1-2	15	.	TGTGCCAGTAGTCTTCGGACAGGGACAAACTATGGCTACACCTTC	CASSLRTGTNYGYTF
TRBV30	.	TRBJ2-3	15	.	TGTGCCTGGGTCGACAGGAGCACTAGCACAGATACGCAGTATTTT	CAWVDRSTSTDTQYF